The T cell receptor (beta chain) under discussion was sequenced for a study of T-cell reconstitution after alpha-beta-depleted transplantation in children. General study findings and limits: Several hundred graft clones that had expanded were reportedly the source of alpha-beta T cells about two months after transplant. A year had passed since transplant, and T-cell counts and diversity by then came mostly from newly produced T cells. Where some patients showed high TCRbeta diversity at day 60, it came from recipient T cells and thymic progenitors that had survived.

A TCRbeta library incorporating unique molecular identifiers was prepared. TCRdb fed the PCR reads into MiXCR, producing one record per CDR3 protein. The table lists approximately 230,000 distinct CDR3 sequences, approximately 24% of them singletons. This clonotype was found a few times. Antigen unknown. CDR3 size: 18 residues. The V and J ends lost 6 bases and 6 bases respectively, with 27 bases between them. The clonotype was recovered from a female patient aged 2-9 years who had a stem cell transplant for congenital amegakaryocytic thrombocytopenia, so the T cells may come from the graft donor. The specimen comprised PBMCs, mostly from graft donor cells, sampled 360 days after TCRalphabeta/CD19-depleted stem cell transplant. The J gene is TRBJ2-4, the V gene TRBV12-3 or TRBV12-4; D unresolved. As DNA, the CDR3 is TGTGCCAGCAGCCGAACCTCGAAGGTTGCATTGACCGGAAACATTCAGTACTTC. This codes for CASSRTSKVALTGNIQYF.